The subject of this entry is one T cell receptor (beta chain). Its matching antigen is unknown. Assay used: immunoSEQ multiplex PCR; TCRdb lists only in-frame clones, some missing. The data contain 75,000 to 95,000 clones, roughly 78% of them singletons. Germline V lookup: CDR1 SGHTA, CDR2 FQGNSA. V lost 5 bases to trimming and J lost 7 bases, with 17 bases between them. The CDR3 loop spans 15 amino acids. This record comes from a study of radiotherapy plus CTLA-4 blockade in lung cancer. Broader study findings: In blood, tumor-derived TCR clones expanded after radiotherapy plus ipilimumab.

This clonotype was sampled from a human donor with non-small cell lung cancer that progressed on radiotherapy plus ipilimumab. This chain uses TRBV7-2 with TRBJ1-4; D is possibly TRBD1 (6 bases). The input for sequencing was peripheral blood, taken from a patient treated with radiotherapy plus ipilimumab. Here the CDR3 reads CASSTTGLKSEKLFF. CDR3 nucleotides: TGTGCCAGCAGCACTACAGGGTTAAAAAGTGAAAAACTGTTTTTT.